This T cell receptor beta chain stems from a study of blood T cell repertoires in COVID-19. For the study at large: Acute and convalescent COVID-19 samples came from the United States, Italy and Spain.

V gave up 2 bases and J gave up 4 bases; unmatched junction bases: 7. Germline loops: CDR1 SGHTA, CDR2 FQGTGA. There are 18 residues in the CDR3. Measured with immunoSEQ multiplex PCR; TCRdb has only the in-frame clones, and not every one. The sample carries about 360,000 clones, 75% to 90% recorded once. The source material was peripheral blood. The clonotype comes from a woman in her sixties or seventies with COVID-19, enrolled during active disease. The chain combines TRBV7-3 with TRBJ2-1, with TRBD2 matching 14 bases. The CDR3 loop is CASSLLGLAGGYYNEQFF. The CDR3 nucleotides read TGTGCCAGCAGCTTACTTGGACTAGCGGGGGGATATTACAATGAGCAGTTCTTC.